The 30 T cell receptor beta chains below all came from one sample that was sequenced in a study of sequential checkpoint blockade in melanoma. Profiling relied on immunoSEQ multiplex PCR, and the TCRdb table lists in-frame clones only, not all of them. The sample contains some 210 clones, about 20% of which appear only once. Noted treatment: randomized to nivolumab then ipilimumab (arm A) or the reverse (arm B). Sample: tumor tissue (inferred from file names), taken from a patient given nivolumab and ipilimumab in sequence. All receptors derive from a human donor with melanoma.

This clone was counted between two and nine times. The chain combines TRBV11-3 with TRBJ2-1, with TRBD1 matching over 7 bases. The germline gives CDR1 SGHNT, CDR2 YENEEA. Unmatched junction bases numbered 5, after V lost 1 base and J lost 5 bases. The CDR3 runs to 15 residues. The CDR3 DNA follows: TGTGCCAGCAGCTTAGGGACAGGCCCTAACAATGAGCAGTTCTTC. Protein product: CASSLGTGPNNEQFF.

The chain employs TRBV19 and TRBJ2-1; D might be TRBD2 (5 bases). This CDR3 is 15 amino acids long. V was pared by 2 bases and J by 4 bases, with 12 bases between. Germline values: CDR1 LNHDA, CDR2 SQIVND (reference sequence). CDR3 coding DNA: TGTGCCAGTAGTATATACGCGGGTACTTACAATGAGCAGTTCTTC. It yields the protein CASSIYAGTYNEQFF.

This clone is deemed large. This rearrangement joins TRBV11-3 to TRBJ2-2; possibly TRBD1 for D (6 bases). V was cut by 5 bases and J by 6 bases, with 13 bases left in between. This CDR3 contains 14 residues. Germline CDR1 is SGHNT and CDR2 is YENEEA. As DNA, the CDR3 is TGTGCCAGCAGCCCGTCAGGGGCCCCCGGGGAGCTGTTTTTT. As protein: CASSPSGAPGELFF. Complete variable domain (other parts from reference TRBV11-3 and TRBJ2-2): EAGVVQSPRYKIIEKKQPVAFWCNPISGHNTLYWYLQNLGQGPELLIRYENEEAVDDSQLPKDRFSAERLKGVDSTLKIQPAELGDSAVYLCASSPSGAPGELFFGEGSRLTVL.

The rearrangement uses TRBV29-1 and TRBJ2-2; perhaps D is TRBD1 or TRBD2 (5 bases each). Trimming removed 0 bases at V and 8 bases at J, with 10 bases between. Germline loops: CDR1 SQVTM, CDR2 ANQGSEA. The CDR3 extends over 13 amino acids. CDR3 region: CSVEDLGDGELFF. CDR3 bases: TGCAGCGTTGAAGATCTGGGGGATGGGGAGCTGTTTTTT.

This clone was seen only a few times. The rearrangement joins TRBV28 to TRBJ2-7; D is ambiguous. The CDR3 extends over 15 amino acids. The ends were cut back, 1 base at V and 3 bases at J, with 13 bases in the middle. CDR1 MDHEN and CDR2 SYDVKM come from the germline V gene. The CDR3 loop is CASSLLGSDLYEQYF. The DNA for the CDR3 is TGTGCCAGCAGTTTATTGGGGTCAGATCTCTACGAGCAGTACTTC. Using reference TRBV28 and TRBJ2-7 for the parts outside the CDR3, the full variable domain is DVKVTQSSRYLVKRTGEKVFLECVQDMDHENMFWYRQDPGLGLRLIYFSYDVKMKEKGDIPEGYSVSREKKERFSLILESASTNQTSMYLCASSLLGSDLYEQYFGPGTRLTVT.

This clone was seen a handful of times. This chain joins TRBV7-7 and TRBJ1-2; D is uncertain. Germline CDR1 and CDR2: SSHAT and FNYEAQ (reference sequence). V shed 1 base and J shed 8 bases, with 17 bases lying between them. The CDR3 is 15 amino acids. CDR3 region: CASSLDLGRENGYTF. The CDR3 coding sequence is TGTGCCAGCAGCTTAGATTTAGGGAGGGAAAACGGCTACACCTTC.

The table lists this clone with a few counts. The V call is TRBV11-3, the J call TRBJ2-1; maybe TRBD1 (6 bases). The CDR3 extends over 16 amino acids. Germline V lookup: CDR1 SGHNT, CDR2 YENEEA. V lost 5 bases, J lost 0 bases, and 14 bases lay in between. The CDR3 nucleotides are TGTGCCAGCAGCCAAGGAGGACAGCTCTCCTACAATGAGCAGTTCTTC. This translates into CASSQGGQLSYNEQFF.

The sample holds a few counts of this clone. V and J are TRBV6-8 and TRBJ1-1, with D uncertain. Germline V gene data show CDR1 as MNHGY and CDR2 as SAAAGT. There are 13 residues in the CDR3. With 5 bases removed from V and 6 bases from J, the gap between germline ends came to 13 bases. The CDR3 region has the DNA TGTGCCAGCAGTCCCCTTGATAGCTCTGAAGCTTTCTTT. Its translation: CASSPLDSSEAFF.

A few counts support this clone. The rearrangement uses TRBV6-8 and TRBJ2-1, with D possibly TRBD2 on 7 matching bases. The germline V gene encodes CDR1 MNHGY and CDR2 SAAAGT. V was shortened by 2 bases and J by 5 bases, with 16 bases between the two germline ends. The CDR3 extends over 16 amino acids. CDR3 in DNA: TGTGCCAGCAGTTACCCTAATTCCGGGGGGCACAATGAGCAGTTCTTC. Its protein product is CASSYPNSGGHNEQFF.

This clone was counted only a few times. J is TRBJ1-2 and V is TRBV5-1; D call uncertain. With 3 bases removed from V and 3 bases from J, the gap between germline ends came to 12 bases. The CDR3 extends over 14 amino acids. Per germline, CDR1 SGHRS and CDR2 YFSETQ. CDR3 bases: TGCGCCAGCAGCTACGTGGACGGTGACTATGGCTACACCTTC. Its protein product is CASSYVDGDYGYTF.

The rearrangement uses TRBV4-1 and TRBJ2-7; 10 nucleotides line up with TRBD2. Trimming at V came to 1 base and at J to 3 bases, leaving 3 bases not matched to a gene. CDR1 MGHRA and CDR2 YSYEKL come from the germline V gene. The CDR3 has 15 amino acids. CDR3 DNA sequence: TGCGCCAGCAGCCAAGGTGTAGCGGGAGGCTACGAGCAGTACTTC. It translates to CASSQGVAGGYEQYF.

This chain uses TRBV5-1 with TRBJ2-7; D may be TRBD1 or TRBD2 (6 bases each). V lost 5 bases and J lost 7, with 22 bases in between. The germline gives CDR1 SGHRS, CDR2 YFSETQ. CDR3 length: 15 amino acids. The CDR3 loop is CASSSGATGKGEQYF. As DNA, the CDR3 is TGCGCCAGCAGTTCGGGGGCTACGGGTAAGGGTGAGCAGTACTTC.

In this sample, this clone turned up a few times. The chain employs TRBV19 and TRBJ2-7; D is undetermined. The CDR3 length is 16 residues. Germline V gene lookup returns CDR1 LNHDA and CDR2 SQIVND (reference sequence). Trimming stripped 2 bases from V and 3 bases from J, with 17 bases between. CDR3 in amino acids: CASSISGGRSDYEQYF. In DNA, the CDR3 is TGTGCCAGTAGTATAAGTGGCGGACGGAGTGACTACGAGCAGTACTTC.

This chain joins TRBV4-1 and TRBJ1-4; possibly TRBD1 for D (6 bases). V lost 7 bases and J 0 bases, leaving 15 bases between the germline ends. The CDR3 has 16 amino acids. Germline V lookup: CDR1 MGHRA, CDR2 YSYEKL. Here the CDR3 reads CASTSGDGPTNEKLFF. The CDR3 nucleotides read TGCGCCAGCACCTCAGGGGACGGCCCAACTAATGAAAAACTGTTTTTT.

The CDR3 DNA reads as TGTGCCAGCGCAGGACAGGTACCGATTTCACCCCTCCACTTT. The encoded protein is CASAGQVPISPLHF. This sequence joins TRBV18 and TRBJ1-6; TRBD1 matches at 7 bases. There are 14 residues in the CDR3. With V trimmed by 8 bases and J by 9 bases, 10 bases remained unmatched. Germline lookup yields CDR1 KGHSH and CDR2 LQKENI. The variable domain in full, with the rest retrieved from reference TRBV18 and TRBJ1-6, is NAGVMQNPRHLVRRRGQEARLRCSPMKGHSHVYWYRQLPEEGLKFMVYLQKENIIDESGMPKERFSAEFPKEGPSILRIQQVVRGDSAAYFCASAGQVPISPLHFGNGTRLTVT.

By frequency in the sample, this clone is hyperexpanded. The chain has TRBV6-1 and TRBJ2-7; no reliable D call. Germline V CDR1 and CDR2: MNHNS, SASEGT. This CDR3 is built from 18 residues. Trimming shortened V by 1 base and J by 6 bases, and 25 bases separated the two germline ends. The CDR3 region is CASSEVPDRSSRSSEQYF. CDR3 nucleotide sequence: TGTGCCAGCAGTGAAGTTCCGGACCGTAGTTCCCGTTCTAGCGAGCAGTACTTC.

This clone was seen more than once but under ten times. The gene calls are TRBV11-3 and TRBJ2-7; 9 nucleotides agree with TRBD1. The CDR3 is made up of 15 amino acids. Per the germline V gene, CDR1 is SGHNT and CDR2 is YENEEA. V lost 5 bases to trimming and J lost 3 bases; unmatched junction nucleotides: 8. CDR3 nucleotides: TGTGCCAGCAGCCTATCGGGGACAGGGATCTACGAGCAGTACTTC. It encodes CASSLSGTGIYEQYF.

By share, this clone ranks as large. The chain has TRBV6-8 and TRBJ2-3; D may be TRBD1 or TRBD2 (5 bases each). The V and J ends lost 7 bases and 2 bases respectively, with 22 bases between them. The CDR3 sequence is 17 residues long. CDR1 is MNHGY and CDR2 is SAAAGT in the germline V gene. Written as DNA, the CDR3 is TGTGCCAGCATCCCTCCCCGGGCCGGGGCACACACAGATACGCAGTATTTT. Translating it yields CASIPPRAGAHTDTQYF.

In its sample, this clone ranks as large (0.1 to 1%). The chain has TRBV6-8 and TRBJ2-1, with D maybe TRBD2 (5 bases). The germline gives CDR1 MNHGY, CDR2 SAAAGT. V shed 5 bases and J shed 4 bases, with 15 bases lying between them. This CDR3 spans 15 amino acids. Here the CDR3 DNA reads TGTGCCAGCAGTGCGGGCACATCCCCTTACAATGAGCAGTTCTTC. This sequence encodes CASSAGTSPYNEQFF.

This clone was counted only a few times. This chain connects TRBV11-3 to TRBJ2-1, with 7 bases matching TRBD1. The CDR3 has 15 residues. Germline assignment: CDR1 SGHNT and CDR2 YENEEA. The junction had 8 bases not matched to a gene; V was cut back by 5 bases and J by 4 bases. The DNA of the CDR3 is TGTGCCAGCAGCGACGGGACAGAGGGATACAATGAGCAGTTCTTC. As protein: CASSDGTEGYNEQFF.

Only one count was recorded for this clone. V is TRBV19 and J is TRBJ2-1; the D gene is possibly TRBD2 (5 bases). There are 15 residues in the CDR3. V dropped 3 bases and J dropped 3 bases, with 12 bases sitting between them. The germline gives CDR1 LNHDA, CDR2 SQIVND (reference sequence). CDR3 nucleotides: TGTGCCAGTAGTATTGCCGGGAACAACTACAATGAGCAGTTCTTC. Residues: CASSIAGNNYNEQFF.

This clone has just a few counts. The chain combines TRBV19 with TRBJ2-1; no firm D call. V gave up 7 bases and J gave up 7 bases, with 20 bases separating them. Germline CDR1 and CDR2: LNHDA and SQIVND (reference sequence). This CDR3 is built from 15 residues. CDR3 in amino acids: CASNFYQSAVNEQFF. The CDR3 DNA sequence: TGTGCCAGTAATTTTTACCAATCCGCAGTAAATGAGCAGTTCTTC.

Relative to its sample, this clone is large. As DNA, the CDR3 is TGTGCCAGCAAACTAGCCGGAGAGGTAGAGACCCAGTACTTC. This sequence encodes CASKLAGEVETQYF. The chain employs TRBV6-8 and TRBJ2-5, with D possibly matching TRBD2 (6 bases). CDR1 MNHGY and CDR2 SAAAGT come from the germline V gene. The CDR3 spans 14 residues. The V end lost 7 bases, the J end lost 4 bases, and 16 bases lay between the germline ends.

This clone appeared a few times. This chain links TRBV6-8 with TRBJ2-3; the match to TRBD2 covers 7 bases. The CDR3 covers 12 residues. The germline V gene has CDR1 MNHGY and CDR2 SAAAGT. V was pared by 8 bases and J by 7 bases, with 6 bases of the junction left unmatched. This chain's CDR3 is CASGGGRNTQYF. In DNA form, the CDR3 reads TGTGCCAGCGGGGGGGGTAGGAATACGCAGTATTTT.

The rearrangement uses TRBV14 and TRBJ1-5, with D perhaps TRBD1 (6 bases). This CDR3 spans 14 amino acids. Per germline, CDR1 SGHDN and CDR2 FVKESK. V was shortened by 3 bases and J by 7 bases, with 13 bases between the two germline ends. The CDR3 is CASSHQGLGQPQHF. The CDR3 nucleotides read TGTGCCAGCAGCCACCAGGGGTTAGGGCAGCCCCAGCATTTT.

The chain joins TRBV25-1 to TRBJ1-2; the D is unclear. The CDR3 is 12 residues long. With 1 base removed from V and 5 bases from J, the gap between germline ends came to 5 bases. Looked up from germline, CDR1 is MGHDK and CDR2 is SYGVNS. The CDR3: CASSESFYGYTF. Here the CDR3 DNA reads TGTGCCAGCAGTGAATCATTTTATGGCTACACCTTC.

This clone came up once. J is TRBJ2-3 and V is TRBV29-1; 10 bases are a match to TRBD2. CDR1 SQVTM and CDR2 ANQGSEA come from the germline V gene. This CDR3 comprises 14 residues. After removal of 4 bases from V and 4 bases from J, the junction contained 5 bases not matched to a gene. CDR3 DNA sequence: TGCAGCGTTGGACTAGCGGGTTGGGCAGATACGCAGTATTTT. This gives the protein CSVGLAGWADTQYF.

The genes are TRBV30 and TRBJ2-1; D may be TRBD1 (5 bases). There are 13 residues in the CDR3. Germline CDR1 is GTSNPN and CDR2 is SVGIG (reference sequence). V shed 3 bases and J shed 5 bases, with 11 bases lying between them. For the CDR3, the DNA is TGTGCCTGGAGGCGACAGCTTAACAATGAGCAGTTCTTC. Residues: CAWRRQLNNEQFF.

J is TRBJ1-1 and V is TRBV19; perhaps TRBD1 as D (5 bases). CDR3 length: 13 amino acids. The ends were cut back, 7 bases at V and 4 bases at J, with 13 bases in the middle. Looked up from germline, CDR1 is LNHDA and CDR2 is SQIVND (reference sequence). In nucleotides, the CDR3 is TGTGCCAGTAACCAGGGTGAGGGCACTGAAGCTTTCTTT. Encoded protein: CASNQGEGTEAFF.

The genes are TRBV6-8 and TRBJ1-1; 7 bases match TRBD1. CDR3 size: 12 residues. CDR1 is MNHGY, CDR2 SAAAGT, per germline. V dropped 6 bases and J dropped 6; count of bases not matched to a gene: 4. The CDR3 sequence: CASSLDRAEAFF. CDR3 sequence (DNA): TGTGCCAGCAGCCTAGACAGGGCTGAAGCTTTCTTT.